The present T cell receptor beta chain was sequenced within a study of blood T cell repertoires in COVID-19. Study details: Material from acute and convalescent COVID-19 was sourced from the United States, Italy and Spain. From T cells, B-cell-depleted T cells, or PBMCs came the material, which was cDNA or gDNA.

In the original workflow: Estimates of nucleated cell counts were drawn from the amplification of reference gene primers. Produced via immunoSEQ multiplex PCR; TCRdb's table is partial and in-frame only. The V and J calls and clone size were taken over from that table, and D and trimming were inferred from the DNA. The sample holds 300,000 to 350,000 clones; around 87% are singletons and the top ten take about 6.9%. Germline trimming cut 0 bases from V and 5 bases from J; bases unmatched to any gene: 3. CDR3 size: 14 residues. Germline values: CDR1 GTSNPN, CDR2 SVGIG (reference sequence). The Seattle patients joined while their infection was active and were tracked longitudinally afterward.

The origin of this receptor is a woman in her 50s with COVID-19, enrolled during active disease. The sequencing sample was made of peripheral blood. This rearrangement joins TRBV30 to TRBJ1-2; 10 bases match TRBD1. For the CDR3, the DNA is TGTGCCTGGAGTGTACTGGGACAGGGGTATGGCTACACCTTC. Translating it yields CAWSVLGQGYGYTF.